This passage covers 14 T cell receptor beta chains from one sample sequenced in a study of CD8+CD57+ T cells in acquired aplastic anemia. CDR3 and TCR beta VDJ profiling relied on genomic DNA as the template. TCRdb called the reads again in MiXCR, with one record for every CDR3 protein. This table holds 150,000 to 200,000 distinct CDR3 sequences, approximately 44% found once. The material sequenced was sorted CD4+, CD8+, or CD8+CD57+ T cells (not recorded which) from PBMCs. These receptors all stem from a human donor in good health.

V gene TRBV15 combines with J gene TRBJ2-7; possible D gene TRBD1, 6 bases. Trimming stripped 4 bases from V and 3 bases from J, with 19 bases between. Germline V CDR1 and CDR2: LNHNV, YYDKDF (reference sequence). This CDR3 is built from 16 residues. Here the CDR3 reads CATSKIFRGSGYEQYF. The CDR3 coding sequence is TGTGCCACCAGCAAGATCTTCAGGGGTTCCGGCTACGAGCAGTACTTC.

The rearrangement joins TRBV7-6 to TRBJ2-5; D may be TRBD1 (5 bases). Trimming removed 5 bases from V and 1 base from J, with 17 bases in between. The CDR3 extends over 16 amino acids. The germline CDR1 and CDR2 sequences are SGHVS and FNYEAQ. This chain's CDR3 is CASSLMRRRGQETQYF. In DNA form, the CDR3 reads TGTGCCAGCAGCCTAATGCGCCGTAGGGGCCAAGAGACCCAGTACTTC.

This clonotype appeared many times. The rearrangement links TRBV7-8 to TRBJ1-5; D possibly corresponds to TRBD1 (5 bases). Germline CDR1 reads SGHVS; CDR2 reads FQNEAQ. The CDR3 consists of 16 residues. Trimming stripped 4 bases from V and 7 bases from J, with 20 bases between. The CDR3 DNA reads as TGTGCCAGCAGCTGGGGGGTCCGCAGGGCCGGCCAGCCCCAGCATTTT. Its translation: CASSWGVRRAGQPQHF. Full variable domain (missing parts from reference TRBV7-8 and TRBJ1-5): GAGVSQSPRYKVAKRGQDVALRCDPISGHVSLFWYQQALGQGPEFLTYFQNEAQLDKSGLPSDRFFAERPEGSVSTLKIQRTQQEDSAVYLCASSWGVRRAGQPQHFGDGTRLSIL.

This clonotype appeared many times. The genes are TRBV5-4 and TRBJ2-7, with D possibly matching TRBD1 (7 bases). Trimming left V 3 bases short and J 6 bases short, with 22 bases between. CDR1 and CDR2 (germline): SGHNT, YYREEE (reference sequence). This CDR3 has 16 amino acids. CDR3 in DNA: TGTGCCAGCAGCTCCAAAGTTAGCAGGGGGGCACCCGAGCAGTACTTC. Translated: CASSSKVSRGAPEQYF.

This clonotype showed up many times. The chain joins TRBV5-1 to TRBJ1-4; possibly TRBD1 for D (5 bases). Trimming took off 0 bases at V and 6 bases at J, with 9 bases between the two ends. Germline assignment: CDR1 SGHRS and CDR2 YFSETQ. The CDR3 has 14 amino acids. The CDR3 loop reads CASSLGRVDEKLFF. CDR3 DNA sequence: TGCGCCAGCAGCTTGGGCAGGGTGGATGAAAAACTGTTTTTT.

J is TRBJ2-7 and V is TRBV11-2, with 14 bases identical to TRBD2. CDR3 length: 19 residues. J gave up 2 bases and V 2 bases, and 11 bases lay outside the gene matches. Germline-derived CDR1 and CDR2 are SGHAT and FQNNGV. The CDR3 coding sequence is TGTGCCAGCAGCTTACTAACCGGGACTAGCGGGAGCGCGGCCTACGAGCAGTACTTC. Amino acid sequence: CASSLLTGTSGSAAYEQYF.

This clonotype was counted many times. This chain connects TRBV5-4 to TRBJ2-7; 8 bases match TRBD1. The length of the CDR3 is 15 residues. V dropped 5 bases and J dropped 3; count of bases not matched to a gene: 10. Germline V gene lookup returns CDR1 SGHNT and CDR2 YYREEE (reference sequence). The CDR3 protein is CASRGRGPRSYEQYF. The DNA for the CDR3 is TGTGCCAGCAGGGGCAGGGGGCCCCGGAGCTACGAGCAGTACTTC.

Only a few counts were recorded for this clonotype. This chain joins TRBV3-1 and TRBJ2-2; 10 bases agree with TRBD2. Germline V gene sequence: CDR1 LGHDT, CDR2 YNNKEL (reference sequence). With 3 bases clipped from V and 6 bases from J, the junction kept 7 bases outside the gene matches. The CDR3 is made up of 16 amino acids. The CDR3 loop reads CASSHLLAGYAGELFF. CDR3 DNA sequence: TGTGCCAGCAGCCACCTACTAGCGGGGTATGCCGGGGAGCTGTTTTTT.

The DNA of the CDR3 is TGTGCCAGCAGCCGCGGGACAGGGGAGGGTGAAAAACTGTTTTTT. Translating gives CASSRGTGEGEKLFF. The chain employs TRBV14 and TRBJ1-4; 10 bases align to TRBD1. Germline V CDR1 and CDR2: SGHDN, FVKESK. Germline trimming cut 4 bases from V and 7 bases from J; bases unmatched to any gene: 6. The CDR3 sequence is 15 residues long.

This rearrangement joins TRBV2 to TRBJ2-2; 9 bases agree with TRBD2. J lost 4 bases, V lost 5 bases, and 2 bases had no gene match. CDR1 is SNHLY and CDR2 is FYNNEI in the germline V gene. The CDR3 has 14 amino acids. CDR3 sequence: CASSPTSGTGELFF. In DNA form, the CDR3 reads TGTGCCAGCAGTCCGACTAGCGGCACCGGGGAGCTGTTTTTT.

The table lists this clonotype with a count of one. The genes are TRBV6-1 and TRBJ2-7; D is possibly TRBD1 or TRBD2 (6 bases each). Germline V lookup: CDR1 MNHNS, CDR2 SASEGT. The CDR3 consists of 15 residues. Trimming removed 0 bases from V and 2 bases from J, with 11 bases in between. The CDR3 DNA reads TGTGCCAGCAGTGAAGCGTTGGAGGGGGCCTACGAGCAGTACTTC. Protein sequence: CASSEALEGAYEQYF.

This clonotype was counted at least ten times. The chain links TRBV9 to TRBJ2-3; D is unresolved. This CDR3 is built from 13 residues. Germline lookup yields CDR1 SGDLS and CDR2 YYNGEE. Trimming took off 3 bases at V and 2 bases at J, with 7 bases between the two ends. CDR3 sequence: CASSGYSTDTQYF. The CDR3 DNA reads TGTGCCAGCAGCGGTTACTCCACAGATACGCAGTATTTT. Complete variable domain (other parts from reference TRBV9 and TRBJ2-3): DSGVTQTPKHLITATGQRVTLRCSPRSGDLSVYWYQQSLDQGLQFLIQYYNGEERAKGNILERFSAQQFPDLHSELNLSSLELGDSALYFCASSGYSTDTQYFGPGTRLTVL.

This clonotype was counted many times. This rearrangement joins TRBV24-1 to TRBJ2-6; no clear D gene. The CDR3 spans 13 residues. V lost 3 bases and J 3 bases, leaving 2 bases between the germline ends. The germline V gene has CDR1 KGHDR and CDR2 SFDVKD. The CDR3 DNA is TGTGCCACCAGTGATCGTGGGGCCAACGTCCTGACTTTC. Translated: CATSDRGANVLTF.

V gene TRBV5-5 combines with J gene TRBJ1-4; no clear D gene. This CDR3 is built from 15 residues. Between the trimmed V and J ends, which lost 0 bases and 7 bases, there was a span of 13 bases. Germline V CDR1 and CDR2: SGHKS, YYEKEE (reference sequence). CDR3 loop: CASSLAPGVGEKLFF. In DNA form, the CDR3 reads TGTGCCAGCAGCTTGGCCCCGGGTGTTGGTGAAAAACTGTTTTTT.